The sequence of this T cell receptor beta chain was determined in a study of blood T cell repertoires in COVID-19. Germline V lookup: CDR1 SGHRS, CDR2 YFSETQ. With 1 base removed from V and 5 bases from J, the gap between germline ends came to 12 bases. The CDR3 has 15 amino acids. This clone has a single count. The data were produced by immunoSEQ multiplex PCR, yet TCRdb's version contains in-frame clones alone and is incomplete. The sample comprises around 300,000 clones, around 89% of which are singletons, and 1.5% to 2% rests with the top ten. Sequences were obtained from peripheral blood. The TCR sequence derives from a woman in her thirties with COVID-19, enrolled during active disease. The V and J genes are TRBV5-1 and TRBJ1-4; no clear D gene. The CDR3 sequence is CASSLSRISNEKLFF. DNA for the CDR3: TGCGCCAGCAGCTTGAGTAGAATTTCGAATGAAAAACTGTTTTTT.